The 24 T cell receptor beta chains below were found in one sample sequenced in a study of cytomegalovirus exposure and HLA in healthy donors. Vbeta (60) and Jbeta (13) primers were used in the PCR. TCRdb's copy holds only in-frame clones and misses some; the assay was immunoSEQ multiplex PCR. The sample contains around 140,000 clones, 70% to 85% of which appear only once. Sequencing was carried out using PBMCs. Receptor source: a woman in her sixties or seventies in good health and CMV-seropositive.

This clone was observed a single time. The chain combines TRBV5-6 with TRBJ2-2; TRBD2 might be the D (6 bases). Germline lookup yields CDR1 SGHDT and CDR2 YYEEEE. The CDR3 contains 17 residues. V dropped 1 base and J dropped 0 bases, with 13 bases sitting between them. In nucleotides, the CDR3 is TGTGCCAGCAGCTTGCTTAGGCGGGACTCGAACACCGGGGAGCTGTTTTTT. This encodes CASSLLRRDSNTGELFF. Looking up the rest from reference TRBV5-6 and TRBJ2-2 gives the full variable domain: DAGVTQSPTHLIKTRGQQVTLRCSPKSGHDTVSWYQQALGQGPQFIFQYYEEEERQRGNFPDRFSGHQFPNYSSELNVNALLLGDSALYLCASSLLRRDSNTGELFFGEGSRLTVL.

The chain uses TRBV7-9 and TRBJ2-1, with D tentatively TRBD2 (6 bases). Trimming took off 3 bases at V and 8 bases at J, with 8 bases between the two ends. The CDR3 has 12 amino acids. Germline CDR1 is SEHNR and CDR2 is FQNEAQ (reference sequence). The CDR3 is CASSFASDEQFF. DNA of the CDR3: TGTGCCAGCAGCTTCGCTAGCGATGAGCAGTTCTTC.

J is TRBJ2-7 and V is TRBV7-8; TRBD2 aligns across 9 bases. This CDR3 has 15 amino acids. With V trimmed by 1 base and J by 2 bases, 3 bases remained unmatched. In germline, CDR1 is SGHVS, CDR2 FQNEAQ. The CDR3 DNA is TGTGCCAGCAGCTTAGGGCTAGCGGGACCCTACGAGCAGTACTTC. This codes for CASSLGLAGPYEQYF. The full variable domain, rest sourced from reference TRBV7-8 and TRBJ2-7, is GAGVSQSPRYKVAKRGQDVALRCDPISGHVSLFWYQQALGQGPEFLTYFQNEAQLDKSGLPSDRFFAERPEGSVSTLKIQRTQQEDSAVYLCASSLGLAGPYEQYFGPGTRLTVT.

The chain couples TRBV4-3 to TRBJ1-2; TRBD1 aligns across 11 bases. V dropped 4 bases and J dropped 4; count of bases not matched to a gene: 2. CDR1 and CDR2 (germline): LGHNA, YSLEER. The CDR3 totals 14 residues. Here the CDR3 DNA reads TGCGCCAGCAGCCCAGGGACAGGGGGCTATGGCTACACCTTC. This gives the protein CASSPGTGGYGYTF.

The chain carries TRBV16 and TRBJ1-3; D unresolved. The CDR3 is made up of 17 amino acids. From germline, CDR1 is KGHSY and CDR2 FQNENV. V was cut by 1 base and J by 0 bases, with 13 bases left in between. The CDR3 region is CASSQFVRDRSGNTIYF. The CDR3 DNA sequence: TGTGCCAGCAGCCAATTCGTCCGGGATCGCTCTGGAAACACCATATATTTT.

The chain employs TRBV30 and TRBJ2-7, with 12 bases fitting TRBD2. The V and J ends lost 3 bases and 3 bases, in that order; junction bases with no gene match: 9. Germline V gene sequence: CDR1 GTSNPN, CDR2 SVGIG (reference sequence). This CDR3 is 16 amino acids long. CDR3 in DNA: TGTGCCTGGAGGCCCTTTGGACTAGCGGGGTACTACGAGCAGTACTTC. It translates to CAWRPFGLAGYYEQYF.

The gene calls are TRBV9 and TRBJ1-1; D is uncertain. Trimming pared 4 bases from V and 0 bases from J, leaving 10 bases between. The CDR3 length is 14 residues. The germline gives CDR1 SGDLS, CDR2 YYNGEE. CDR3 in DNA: TGTGCCAGCAGCCCAACCCTAGTGAACACTGAAGCTTTCTTT. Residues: CASSPTLVNTEAFF.

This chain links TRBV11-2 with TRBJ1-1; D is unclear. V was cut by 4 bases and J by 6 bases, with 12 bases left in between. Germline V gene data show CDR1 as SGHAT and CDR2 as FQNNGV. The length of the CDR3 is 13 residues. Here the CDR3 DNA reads TGTGCCAGCAGCTACTCCGAAGAGGCTGAAGCTTTCTTT. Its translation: CASSYSEEAEAFF.

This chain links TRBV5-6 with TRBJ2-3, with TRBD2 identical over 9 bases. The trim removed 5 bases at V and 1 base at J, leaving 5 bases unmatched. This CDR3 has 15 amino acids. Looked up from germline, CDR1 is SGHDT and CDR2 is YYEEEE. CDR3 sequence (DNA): TGTGCCAGCAGTCATATAGCGGGGGGCACAGATACGCAGTATTTT. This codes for CASSHIAGGTDTQYF.

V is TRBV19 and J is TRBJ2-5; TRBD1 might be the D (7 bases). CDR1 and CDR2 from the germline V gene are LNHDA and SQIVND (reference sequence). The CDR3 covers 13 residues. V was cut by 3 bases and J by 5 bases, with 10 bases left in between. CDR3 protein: CASSIRGVETQYF. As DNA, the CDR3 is TGTGCCAGTAGTATCAGGGGGGTGGAGACCCAGTACTTC.

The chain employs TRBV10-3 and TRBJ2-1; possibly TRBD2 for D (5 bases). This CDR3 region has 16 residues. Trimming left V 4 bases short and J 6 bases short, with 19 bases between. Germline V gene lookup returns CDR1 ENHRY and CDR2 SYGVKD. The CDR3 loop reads CAISVEPPGMGNEQFF. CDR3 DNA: TGTGCCATCAGTGTGGAGCCCCCGGGGATGGGCAATGAGCAGTTCTTC.

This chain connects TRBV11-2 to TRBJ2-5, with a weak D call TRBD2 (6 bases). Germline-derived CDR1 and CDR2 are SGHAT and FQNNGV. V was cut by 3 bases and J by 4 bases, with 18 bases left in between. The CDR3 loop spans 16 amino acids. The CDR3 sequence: CASSLLEGPARETQYF. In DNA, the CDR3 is TGTGCCAGCAGCTTGCTGGAGGGGCCAGCCAGAGAGACCCAGTACTTC. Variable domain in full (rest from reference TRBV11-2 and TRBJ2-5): EAGVAQSPRYKIIEKRQSVAFWCNPISGHATLYWYQQILGQGPKLLIQFQNNGVVDDSQLPKDRFSAERLKGVDSTLKIQPAKLEDSAVYLCASSLLEGPARETQYFGPGTRLLVL.

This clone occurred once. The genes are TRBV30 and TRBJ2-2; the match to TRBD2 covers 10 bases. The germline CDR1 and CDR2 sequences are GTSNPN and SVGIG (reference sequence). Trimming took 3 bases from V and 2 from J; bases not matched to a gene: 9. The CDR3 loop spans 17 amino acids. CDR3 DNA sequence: TGTGCCTGGAGCGCCCTAGCGGGAGATTTTAACACCGGGGAGCTGTTTTTT. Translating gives CAWSALAGDFNTGELFF.

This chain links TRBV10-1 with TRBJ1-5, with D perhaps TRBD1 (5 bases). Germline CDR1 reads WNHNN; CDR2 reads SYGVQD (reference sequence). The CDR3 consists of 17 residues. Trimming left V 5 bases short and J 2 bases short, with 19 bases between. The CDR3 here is CASSPTLQADGNQPQHF. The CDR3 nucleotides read TGCGCCAGCAGTCCCACTTTACAGGCGGATGGCAATCAGCCCCAGCATTTT.

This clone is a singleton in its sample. CDR3 DNA sequence: TGCAGCGTTGAGGGGGGCGGGAGGGCCGACTACGAGCAGTACTTC. Residues: CSVEGGGRADYEQYF. The rearrangement links TRBV29-1 to TRBJ2-7; 9 bases align to TRBD2. The CDR3 consists of 15 residues. Unmatched junction bases numbered 9, after V lost 3 bases and J lost 3 bases. Germline CDR1 is SQVTM and CDR2 is ANQGSEA.

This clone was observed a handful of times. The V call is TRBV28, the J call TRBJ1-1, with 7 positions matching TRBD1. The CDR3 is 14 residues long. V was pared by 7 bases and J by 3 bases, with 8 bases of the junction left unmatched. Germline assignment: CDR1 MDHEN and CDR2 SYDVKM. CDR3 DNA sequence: TGTGCCAGCACTCTCGGGACAGCACACACTGAAGCTTTCTTT. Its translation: CASTLGTAHTEAFF.

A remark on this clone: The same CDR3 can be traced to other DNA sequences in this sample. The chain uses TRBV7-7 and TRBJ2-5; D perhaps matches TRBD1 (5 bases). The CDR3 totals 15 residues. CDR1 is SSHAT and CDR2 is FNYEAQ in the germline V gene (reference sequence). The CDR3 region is CARSQGQGSQETQYF. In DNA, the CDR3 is TGTGCTCGCAGCCAAGGGCAGGGCTCCCAAGAGACCCAGTACTTC.

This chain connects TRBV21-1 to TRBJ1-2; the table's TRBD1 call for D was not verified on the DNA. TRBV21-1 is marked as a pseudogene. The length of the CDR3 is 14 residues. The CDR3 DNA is TGTGCCAGCAGCAGAACGGCCCAGGGCCCAGGCTACACCTTC. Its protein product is CASSRTAQGPGYTF.

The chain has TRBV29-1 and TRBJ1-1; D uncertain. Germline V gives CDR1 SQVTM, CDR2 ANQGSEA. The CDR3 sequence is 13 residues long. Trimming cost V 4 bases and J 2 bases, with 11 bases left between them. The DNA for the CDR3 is TGCAGCGTTGGTACAGATCTTAACACTGAAGCTTTCTTT. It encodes CSVGTDLNTEAFF.

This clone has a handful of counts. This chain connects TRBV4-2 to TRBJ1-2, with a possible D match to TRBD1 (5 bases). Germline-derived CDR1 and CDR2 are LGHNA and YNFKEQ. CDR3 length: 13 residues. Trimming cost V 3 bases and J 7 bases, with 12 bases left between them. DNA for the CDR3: TGTGCCAGCAGCCACACAGGTACCCGTGGCTACACCTTC. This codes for CASSHTGTRGYTF.

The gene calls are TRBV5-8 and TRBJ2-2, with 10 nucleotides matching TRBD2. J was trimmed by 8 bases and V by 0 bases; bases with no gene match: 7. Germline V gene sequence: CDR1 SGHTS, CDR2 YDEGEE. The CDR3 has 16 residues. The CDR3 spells CASSLVIAGGSGELFF. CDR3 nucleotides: TGTGCCAGCAGCTTGGTGATAGCGGGAGGATCTGGGGAGCTGTTTTTT.

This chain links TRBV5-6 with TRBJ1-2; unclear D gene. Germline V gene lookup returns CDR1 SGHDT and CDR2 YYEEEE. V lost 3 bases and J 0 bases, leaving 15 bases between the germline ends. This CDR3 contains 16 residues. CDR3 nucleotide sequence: TGTGCCAGCAGCTGGCGCGGGGATGGGGCTAACTATGGCTACACCTTC. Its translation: CASSWRGDGANYGYTF.

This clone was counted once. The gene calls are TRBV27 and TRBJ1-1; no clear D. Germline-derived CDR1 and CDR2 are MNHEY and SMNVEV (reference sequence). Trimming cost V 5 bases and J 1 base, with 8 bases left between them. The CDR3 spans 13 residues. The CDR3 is CASSGDQNTEAFF. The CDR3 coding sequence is TGTGCCAGCAGTGGAGATCAGAACACTGAAGCTTTCTTT.

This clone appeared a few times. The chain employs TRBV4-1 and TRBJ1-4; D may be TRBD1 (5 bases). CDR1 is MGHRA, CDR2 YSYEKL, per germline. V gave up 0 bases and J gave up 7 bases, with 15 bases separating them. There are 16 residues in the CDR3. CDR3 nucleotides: TGCGCCAGCAGCCAAGATCCCGGCAGGGTCTTTGAAAAACTGTTTTTT. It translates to CASSQDPGRVFEKLFF.